This T cell receptor beta chain was retrieved from a study of CD4+ T cells in melanoma. Profiled with immunoSEQ multiplex PCR; TCRdb holds only in-frame clones, not every one. This sample carries around 6,700 clones, about 52% of them seen once, and the ten largest clones take about 16%. This CDR3 is built from 20 residues. Germline CDR1 reads MGHRA; CDR2 reads YSYEKL. Trimming at V came to 3 bases and at J to 0 bases, leaving 16 bases not matched to a gene. The clonotype originates from a human donor with melanoma. The rearrangement uses TRBV4-1 and TRBJ2-3, with 9 bases identical to TRBD2. The specimen sequenced was cells from a culture (not recorded whether cultured in vitro). This CDR3 reads CASSHRPLAGNTTSTDTQYF. The CDR3 bases are TGCGCCAGCAGCCACCGACCGCTAGCGGGAAACACAACTAGCACAGATACGCAGTATTTT.